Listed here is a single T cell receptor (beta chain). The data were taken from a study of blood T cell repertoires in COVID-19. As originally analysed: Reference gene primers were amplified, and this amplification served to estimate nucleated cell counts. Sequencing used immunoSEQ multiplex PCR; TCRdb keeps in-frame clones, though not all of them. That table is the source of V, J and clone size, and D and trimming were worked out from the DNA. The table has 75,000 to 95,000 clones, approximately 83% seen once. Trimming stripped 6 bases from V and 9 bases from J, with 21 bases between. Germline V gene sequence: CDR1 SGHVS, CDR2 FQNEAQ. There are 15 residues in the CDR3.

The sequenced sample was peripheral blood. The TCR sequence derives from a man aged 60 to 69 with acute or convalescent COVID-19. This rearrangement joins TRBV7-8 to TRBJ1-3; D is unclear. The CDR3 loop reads CASRSAGRSMGTIYF. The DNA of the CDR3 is TGTGCCAGCAGGTCGGCCGGGAGGTCTATGGGCACCATATATTTT.